Included here is one T cell receptor (beta chain) sequence, with context. As yet, its antigen is unknown. There were TCR beta CDR3 regions amplified from RNA transcripts. When the TCR CDR3 underwent first-round RT-PCR, the HTBI primer set was used. TCRdb used MiXCR to reprocess the multiplex PCR reads, holding one entry per CDR3 protein. The repertoire holds roughly 570,000 distinct CDR3 sequences, with approximately 44% as singletons. This specimen belongs to a study of T cells in Graves' hyperthyroidism and ophthalmopathy. General observations from the study: Ophthalmopathy and stable hyperthyroidism were told apart by a 13 V-J model.

CDR1 and CDR2 (germline): DFQATT, SNEGSKA (reference sequence). The trim removed 6 bases at V and 3 bases at J, leaving 11 bases unmatched. The CDR3 loop spans 15 amino acids. No progression to ophthalmopathy during 18 months of follow-up defined stable disease. The sequence derives from a woman between 18 and 29 years old with Graves' hyperthyroidism. The specimen sequenced was peripheral blood or thyroid tissue (not recorded which). This chain links TRBV20-1 with TRBJ2-7; 10 nucleotides align to TRBD2. The CDR3 is CSAPSPGTSDYEQYF. The DNA of the CDR3 is TGCAGTGCGCCGTCTCCCGGGACTAGCGACTACGAGCAGTACTTC.